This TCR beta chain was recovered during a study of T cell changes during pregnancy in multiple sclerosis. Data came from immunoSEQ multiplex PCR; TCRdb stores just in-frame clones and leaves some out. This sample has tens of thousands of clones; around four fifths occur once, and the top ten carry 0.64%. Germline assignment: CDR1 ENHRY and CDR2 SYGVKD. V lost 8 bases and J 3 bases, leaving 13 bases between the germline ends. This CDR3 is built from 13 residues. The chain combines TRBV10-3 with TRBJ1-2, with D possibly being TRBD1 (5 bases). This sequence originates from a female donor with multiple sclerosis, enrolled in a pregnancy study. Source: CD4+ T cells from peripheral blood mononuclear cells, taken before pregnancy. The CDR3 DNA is TGTGCCATCCAATCCCAAGGGGACTATGGCTACACCTTC. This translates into CAIQSQGDYGYTF.